Below are 21 T cell receptor beta chains sequenced from a single sample in a study of molecular identifiers for immune sequencing clone quantification. MiXCR was run by TCRdb on the PCR reads, yielding one entry per CDR3 protein. The repertoire includes about half a million distinct CDR3 sequences, approximately 25% of them detected once, and 0.7% to 0.9% sits in the top ten. Sample: naive CD8+ T cells from blood, with Jurkat cell RNA spiked in. Subset specified: FACS-sorted CD8+CD4-CCR7+CD45RA+ naive T cells. These receptors all stem from a human donor in good health. Some libraries in this study had Jurkat cell RNA spiked in.

Details on this clonotype: One junction end disagrees with the germline gene, perhaps due to a read error. This rearrangement joins TRBV19 to TRBJ2-6, with D possibly matching TRBD1 (5 bases). The CDR3 totals 19 residues. CDR1 and CDR2 (germline): LNHDA, SQIVND (reference sequence). CDR3 DNA sequence: TGTGCCAGTAGTATAGACCTTGGGGTCGCCGCCTCTGGGGCCAGCGTCCTGACTTTC. The encoded protein is CASSIDLGVAASGASVLTF.

The gene calls are TRBV27 and TRBJ2-1, with D possibly matching TRBD1 (6 bases). The CDR3 has 15 amino acids. Germline assignment: CDR1 MNHEY and CDR2 SMNVEV (reference sequence). Trimming removed 4 bases from V and 4 bases from J, with 14 bases in between. CDR3 bases: TGTGCCAGCAGTTGGGGACCAGGACAGTACAATGAGCAGTTCTTC. Translated, it gives CASSWGPGQYNEQFF.

This clonotype came up many times. The V gene is TRBV20-1, the J gene TRBJ2-1; 9 bases match TRBD2. There are 15 residues in the CDR3. V lost 5 bases to trimming and J lost 0 bases; unmatched junction nucleotides: 5. Germline CDR1 DFQATT, CDR2 SNEGSKA (reference sequence). The CDR3, as DNA: TGCAGTGCTGAAGTTAGCGGGAGCTCCTACAATGAGCAGTTCTTC. It specifies CSAEVSGSSYNEQFF.

The sample holds many counts of this clonotype. DNA for the CDR3: TGCAGCGTTGAAGCCCAGGGGGCGAGCTATGGCTACACCTTC. Its translation: CSVEAQGASYGYTF. This rearrangement joins TRBV29-1 to TRBJ1-2; 8 bases line up with TRBD1. Germline V gene data show CDR1 as SQVTM and CDR2 as ANQGSEA. V was pared by 1 base and J by 4 bases, with 5 bases of the junction left unmatched. The CDR3 consists of 14 residues.

This rearrangement joins TRBV7-9 to TRBJ2-1, with 10 bases fitting TRBD2. CDR3 length: 17 residues. Per the germline V gene, CDR1 is SEHNR and CDR2 is FQNEAQ (reference sequence). The V segment lost 5 bases and the J segment 9 bases; nucleotides outside the gene matches: 16. CDR3 sequence: CASSTNTGTSDRTEQFF. CDR3 nucleotides: TGTGCCAGCAGCACCAACACCGGGACTAGCGATCGTACTGAGCAGTTCTTC.

This rearrangement joins TRBV4-1 to TRBJ1-1; the match to TRBD1 covers 7 bases. CDR1 and CDR2 (germline): MGHRA, YSYEKL. The V gene end was trimmed by 2 bases and the J gene end by 5 bases; junction bases not matched to a gene: 8. CDR3 length: 15 amino acids. The CDR3 region is CASSQHRGIVTEAFF. In DNA, the CDR3 is TGCGCCAGCAGCCAACACAGGGGCATAGTGACTGAAGCTTTCTTT.

The sample holds many counts of this clonotype. The rearrangement joins TRBV12-3 or TRBV12-4 to TRBJ2-2; unclear D gene. The CDR3 loop spans 14 amino acids. V lost 5 bases and J 1 base, leaving 8 bases between the germline ends. This chain's CDR3 is CASSPRGNTGELFF. The CDR3 region has the DNA TGTGCCAGCAGTCCCCGAGGGAACACCGGGGAGCTGTTTTTT.

The gene calls are TRBV2 and TRBJ2-2; tentatively, D is TRBD2 (6 bases). Germline-derived CDR1 and CDR2 are SNHLY and FYNNEI. V lost 2 bases to trimming and J lost 6 bases, with 13 bases between them. The length of the CDR3 is 15 residues. The chain's CDR3 is CASSEYREWAGELFF. CDR3 coding DNA: TGTGCCAGCAGTGAATACCGGGAGTGGGCCGGGGAGCTGTTTTTT.

The CDR3 protein is CASRARQGPLGYEQYF. CDR3 coding DNA: TGTGCCAGCAGAGCCCGACAGGGTCCCCTGGGCTACGAGCAGTACTTC. The chain uses TRBV6-2 or TRBV6-3 and TRBJ2-7; TRBD1 aligns across 7 bases. V lost 6 bases, J lost 3 bases, and 14 bases stayed unmatched. The CDR3 loop spans 16 amino acids. Germline loops: CDR1 MNHEY, CDR2 SVGEGT.

The CDR3 nucleotides are TGTGCCAGCAGTTACACGCTTCAGGAGACGAGCAATCAGCCCCAGCATTTT. This codes for CASSYTLQETSNQPQHF. The chain couples TRBV6-2 or TRBV6-3 to TRBJ1-5, with unresolved D. With 2 bases removed from V and 1 base from J, the gap between germline ends came to 15 bases. Germline V CDR1 and CDR2: MNHEY, SVGEGT. CDR3 length: 17 residues.

The chain has TRBV12-3 or TRBV12-4 and TRBJ2-3; D is unresolved. Deletions cut 10 bases from V and 1 base from J, with 12 bases between. The CDR3 consists of 13 residues. The CDR3, as DNA: TGTGCCATGTCGGAGTTGGGCACAGATACGCAGTATTTT. Encoded protein: CAMSELGTDTQYF.

A word on this clonotype: A read error is possible here, since a much larger clone lies one base away. The chain recombines TRBV4-3 with TRBJ1-3; unclear D gene. The germline V and J ends were trimmed by 0 bases and 0 bases, with 12 bases remaining between them. Germline V CDR1 and CDR2: LGHNA, YSLEER. This CDR3 comprises 17 residues. CDR3 sequence reads: CASSQDSGVSSGNTIYF. CDR3 sequence (DNA): TGCGCCAGCAGCCAAGATTCGGGCGTTAGCTCTGGAAACACCATATATTTT.

This rearrangement joins TRBV6-5 to TRBJ1-5, with 9 bases aligning to TRBD1. After removal of 8 bases from V and 0 bases from J, the junction contained 14 bases not matched to a gene. The germline V gene has CDR1 MNHEY and CDR2 SVGAGI. The CDR3 sequence is 18 residues long. CDR3 coding DNA: TGTGCCAGCGGTCCATTATCCGGGACAGGGTATAGCAATCAGCCCCAGCATTTT. Translating it yields CASGPLSGTGYSNQPQHF.

This clonotype was found a few times. This chain links TRBV27 with TRBJ2-7, with 7 nucleotides matching TRBD2. The CDR3 covers 12 residues. V shed 7 bases and J 6 bases; nucleotides not matched to a gene: 6. Germline V gives CDR1 MNHEY, CDR2 SMNVEV (reference sequence). CDR3 DNA: TGTGCCAGCAACTCGGGGGGAGGCGAGCAGTACTTC. The encoded protein is CASNSGGGEQYF.

Remarks on this clonotype: This may arise from a read error, as a much more abundant clone is one base away. Likely a read error: the CDR3 ends without its conserved phenylalanine or tryptophan. The chain joins TRBV13 to TRBJ2-5, with a tentative D call TRBD2 (5 bases). V was trimmed by 5 bases and J by 1 base, leaving 8 bases between them. Germline CDR1 is PRHDT and CDR2 is FYEKMQ (reference sequence). This CDR3 contains 13 residues. The CDR3 loop is CASSHGGQETQYL. CDR3 coding DNA: TGTGCCAGCAGCCACGGAGGCCAAGAGACCCAGTACCTC.

This clonotype was counted at least ten times. The rearrangement joins TRBV7-9 to TRBJ1-3; no clear D. The CDR3 has 13 residues. Germline loops: CDR1 SEHNR, CDR2 FQNEAQ (reference sequence). V lost 1 base and J 3 bases, leaving 4 bases between the germline ends. CDR3 protein: CASSLGGGNTIYF. CDR3 bases: TGTGCCAGCAGCTTAGGTGGTGGAAACACCATATATTTT. Supplemented by reference TRBV7-9 and TRBJ1-3, the full variable domain reads DTGVSQNPRHKITKRGQNVTFRCDPISEHNRLYWYRQTLGQGPEFLTYFQNEAQLEKSRLLSDRFSAERPKGSFSTLEIQRTEQGDSAMYLCASSLGGGNTIYFGEGSWLTVV.

There are many counts of this clonotype. The V and J genes are TRBV14 and TRBJ2-1; D is ambiguous. V was shortened by 5 bases and J by 10 bases, with 9 bases between the two germline ends. The germline CDR1 and CDR2 sequences are SGHDN and FVKESK. CDR3 length: 11 residues. The CDR3 sequence: CASSTSQEQFF. CDR3 coding DNA: TGTGCCAGCAGCACATCCCAGGAGCAGTTCTTC.

This clonotype came up a few times. The chain links TRBV6-5 to TRBJ1-5; D is uncertain. With 6 bases removed from V and 7 bases from J, the gap between germline ends came to 13 bases. Germline lookup yields CDR1 MNHEY and CDR2 SVGAGI. The CDR3 totals 13 residues. The CDR3 coding sequence is TGTGCCAGCAGCCACGGACCTGAACAGCCCCAGCATTTT. It specifies CASSHGPEQPQHF.

This clonotype was detected a few times. The gene calls are TRBV20-1 and TRBJ2-3, with a possible D match to TRBD1 (6 bases). The germline V gene has CDR1 DFQATT and CDR2 SNEGSKA (reference sequence). V was clipped by 0 bases and J by 3 bases, with 10 bases between them. There are 14 residues in the CDR3. CDR3 DNA: TGCAGTGCTAGAGATGGCCAGGGGACAGATACGCAGTATTTT. Amino acid sequence: CSARDGQGTDTQYF.

With respect to this clonotype: Possible read error: a much larger clone is one base away. The chain carries TRBV4-3 and TRBJ2-3; 8 bases map to TRBD1. This CDR3 has 14 amino acids. CDR1 is LGHNA and CDR2 is YSLEER in the germline V gene. Here the CDR3 reads CASSQEQGVDMQYF. The CDR3 DNA follows: TGCGCCAGCAGCCAAGAACAGGGGGTTGATATGCAGTATTTT.

The chain combines TRBV20-1 with TRBJ2-7, with D uncertain. Germline V gene sequence: CDR1 DFQATT, CDR2 SNEGSKA (reference sequence). The CDR3 loop spans 11 amino acids. V shed 3 bases and J shed 3 bases, with 6 bases lying between them. CDR3 nucleotides: TGCAGTGCTAGCAGCGACTACGAGCAGTACTTC. Translated: CSASSDYEQYF.